Listed below are T cell receptor beta chains from one sample, sequenced in a study of CD8 T cells in ankylosing spondylitis. MiXCR, run by TCRdb on the 5' RACE reads, gives a single entry per CDR3 protein. The table includes a few hundred thousand distinct CDR3 sequences, 15% to 20% detected once. The sequencing input was blood, either unsorted or a sorted T cell fraction (not recorded which). Receptors were obtained from a male donor with ankylosing spondylitis. Each CDR3 is given without its conserved first and last residue.

J gene | V gene | CDR3 protein
TRBJ2-1 | TRBV29-1 | SVEVDQGEQF
TRBJ2-7 | TRBV27 | ASSSPEGYEQY
TRBJ2-7 | TRBV7-2 | ASSSLTSSYTYEQY
TRBJ1-6 | TRBV27 | ASSLLTNNSPLH
TRBJ1-6 | TRBV15 | ATSTEPNSPLH
TRBJ2-5 | TRBV7-9 | ASSPPTPQETQY
TRBJ2-5 | TRBV27 | ASSSAQLTQETQY
TRBJ2-7 | TRBV24-1 | ATSDLGQGDEQY
TRBJ2-2 | TRBV3-1 | ASSQKGVFWTGELF
TRBJ1-6 | TRBV5-8 | ASSSTGDWGNSPLH
TRBJ1-4 | TRBV4-3 | ASSQSGGTNEKLF
TRBJ2-7 | TRBV20-1 | SAKTASYEQY
TRBJ1-1 | TRBV29-1 | SVYLDETTEAF
TRBJ1-4 | TRBV5-1 | ASSLAGDRDEKLF
TRBJ2-1 | TRBV21-1 | ASSKAHGGAGSYNEQF
TRBJ2-3 | TRBV12-3/TRBV12-4 | ASKGPFTDTQY